This TCR beta chain emerged from a study of T cell responses to AZD1222 COVID-19 vaccine. Germline loops: CDR1 SEHNR, CDR2 FQNEAQ (reference sequence). The CDR3 is 18 amino acids. Trimming pared 5 bases from V and 4 bases from J, leaving 24 bases between. Assay used: immunoSEQ multiplex PCR; TCRdb lists only in-frame clones, some missing. This sample has some 150,000 clones, with about 93% found just once. Notes on the study in general: Regions 160-218 and 743-854 held dominance among vaccine-associated CD4 TCRs, which spanned spike. The study identified only six AZD1222 recipients as seropositive at baseline. Donors in the cohort were predominantly white British and more often female, and clonal diversity was possibly underestimated.

As to this clone: Its antigen is currently unknown.

Material: peripheral blood, obtained on day 0 of AZD1222 vaccination. The chain is built from TRBV7-9 and TRBJ2-1; possibly TRBD1 for D (5 bases). The receptor comes from an adult in good health. The CDR3 DNA is TGTGCCAGCAGCCTCCAGACATGGGGCACAGATGAGTACAATGAGCAGTTCTTC. Translating gives CASSLQTWGTDEYNEQFF.